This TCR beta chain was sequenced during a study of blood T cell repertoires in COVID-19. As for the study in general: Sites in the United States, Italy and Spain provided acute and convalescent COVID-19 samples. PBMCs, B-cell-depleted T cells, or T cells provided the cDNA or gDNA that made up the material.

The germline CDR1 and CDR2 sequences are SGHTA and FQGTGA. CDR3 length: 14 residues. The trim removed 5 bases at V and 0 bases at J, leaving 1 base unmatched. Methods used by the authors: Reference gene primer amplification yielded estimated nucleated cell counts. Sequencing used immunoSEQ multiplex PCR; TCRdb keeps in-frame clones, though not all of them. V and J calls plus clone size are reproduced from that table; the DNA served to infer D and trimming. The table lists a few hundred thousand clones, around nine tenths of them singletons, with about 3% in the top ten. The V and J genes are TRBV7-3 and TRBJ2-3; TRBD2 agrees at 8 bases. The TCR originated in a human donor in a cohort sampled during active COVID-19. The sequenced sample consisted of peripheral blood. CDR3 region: CASSIAGSTDTQYF. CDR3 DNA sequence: TGTGCCAGCAGCATAGCGGGGAGCACAGATACGCAGTATTTT.